Detailed here is one TCR beta chain. Its antigen is still unknown. Sequence at one end of the junction differs from germline and may be a read error. This specimen comes from a study of radiation and T cells in renal cell carcinoma. As for treatment: 15 Gy SBRT to primary tumor, nephrectomy 4 weeks later. Clones were sequenced by immunoSEQ multiplex PCR, and TCRdb holds only the in-frame ones, with some missing. The data contain several thousand clones, about 60% of them singletons. CDR1 SGHTA and CDR2 FQGNSA come from the germline V gene. The length of the CDR3 is 15 residues. General observations from the study: Tumor samples were small regions of around 0.91 g. Top tumor clonotypes rose in blood 2 weeks post-radiation, then contracted.

The sample here was tumor tissue, taken from a patient whose treatment included radiotherapy and nephrectomy. V gene TRBV7-2 combines with J gene TRBJ1-2, with D unresolved. The receptor was isolated from a man in his 60s with renal cell carcinoma. This CDR3 is CASSQDVAANYGYTF. The CDR3 bases are TGCGCCAGCAGCCAAGATGTCGCAGCTAACTATGGCTACACCTTC.